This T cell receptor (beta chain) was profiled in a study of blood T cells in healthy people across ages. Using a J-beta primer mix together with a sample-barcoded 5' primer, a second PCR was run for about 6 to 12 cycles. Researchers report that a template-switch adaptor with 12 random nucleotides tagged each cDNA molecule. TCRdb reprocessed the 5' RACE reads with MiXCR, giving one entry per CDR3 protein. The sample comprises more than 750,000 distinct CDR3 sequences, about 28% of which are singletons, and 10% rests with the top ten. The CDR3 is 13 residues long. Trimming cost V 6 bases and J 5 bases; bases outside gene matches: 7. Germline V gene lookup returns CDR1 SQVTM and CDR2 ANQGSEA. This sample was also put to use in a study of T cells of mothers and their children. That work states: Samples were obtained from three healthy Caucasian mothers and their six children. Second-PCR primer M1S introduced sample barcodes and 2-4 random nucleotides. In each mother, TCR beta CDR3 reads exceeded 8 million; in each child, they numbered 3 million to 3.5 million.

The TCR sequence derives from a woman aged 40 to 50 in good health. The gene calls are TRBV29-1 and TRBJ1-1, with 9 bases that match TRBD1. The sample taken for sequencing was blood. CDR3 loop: CSVKTGGRTEAFF. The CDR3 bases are TGCAGCGTGAAAACAGGGGGCCGGACTGAAGCTTTCTTT.